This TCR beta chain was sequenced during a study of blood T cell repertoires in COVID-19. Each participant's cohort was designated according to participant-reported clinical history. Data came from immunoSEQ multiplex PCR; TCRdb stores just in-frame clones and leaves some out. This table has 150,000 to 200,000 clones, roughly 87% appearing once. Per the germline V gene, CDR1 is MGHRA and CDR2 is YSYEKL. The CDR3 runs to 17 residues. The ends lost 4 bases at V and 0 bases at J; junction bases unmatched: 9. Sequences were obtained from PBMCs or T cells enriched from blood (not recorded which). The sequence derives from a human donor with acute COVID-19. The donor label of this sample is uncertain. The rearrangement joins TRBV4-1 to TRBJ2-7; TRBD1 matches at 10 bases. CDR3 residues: CASSLGTGVASSYEQYF. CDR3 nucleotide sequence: TGCGCCAGCAGCCTGGGGACAGGGGTCGCGTCCTCCTACGAGCAGTACTTC.